This section outlines one TCR beta chain sequence together with its context. The junction and the germline gene differ at one end; a read error may be behind it. Germline V gene lookup returns CDR1 SGHDT and CDR2 YYEEEE. The CDR3 contains 16 residues. The sample comes from a study of tumor and adjacent non-tumor tissue in lung cancer. The library came from three nested PCR rounds adapted from ARM-PCR protocols. One entry per CDR3 protein results from TCRdb running MiXCR on the multiplex PCR reads. The sample includes about 81,000 distinct CDR3 sequences, about two thirds seen only once; the top ten take under 9.5%. No cell sorting was done before RNA was extracted from the tissue.

The receptor was isolated from a woman between 35 and 50 years old with non-small cell lung cancer. The specimen sequenced was lung tumor tissue. The J gene is TRBJ2-2, the V gene TRBV5-6; the D is unclear. Here the CDR3 DNA reads TGTGCCAGCAGTTTGGCCGTGGCCGAGCCCCCCGGGGAGCTGTTTTTT. It yields the protein CASSLAVAEPPGELFF.